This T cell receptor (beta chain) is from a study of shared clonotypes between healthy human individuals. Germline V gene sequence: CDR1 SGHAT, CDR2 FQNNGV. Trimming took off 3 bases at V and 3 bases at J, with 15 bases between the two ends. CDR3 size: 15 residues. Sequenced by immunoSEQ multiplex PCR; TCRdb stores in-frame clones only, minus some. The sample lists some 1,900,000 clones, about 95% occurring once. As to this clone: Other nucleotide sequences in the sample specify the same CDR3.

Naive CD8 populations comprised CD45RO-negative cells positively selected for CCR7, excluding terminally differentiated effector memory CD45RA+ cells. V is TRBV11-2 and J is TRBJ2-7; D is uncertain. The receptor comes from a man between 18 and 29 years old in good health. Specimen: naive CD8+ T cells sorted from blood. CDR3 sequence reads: CASSFTSGSIYEQYF. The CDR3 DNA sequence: TGTGCCAGCAGCTTTACCTCCGGCTCAATCTACGAGCAGTACTTC.